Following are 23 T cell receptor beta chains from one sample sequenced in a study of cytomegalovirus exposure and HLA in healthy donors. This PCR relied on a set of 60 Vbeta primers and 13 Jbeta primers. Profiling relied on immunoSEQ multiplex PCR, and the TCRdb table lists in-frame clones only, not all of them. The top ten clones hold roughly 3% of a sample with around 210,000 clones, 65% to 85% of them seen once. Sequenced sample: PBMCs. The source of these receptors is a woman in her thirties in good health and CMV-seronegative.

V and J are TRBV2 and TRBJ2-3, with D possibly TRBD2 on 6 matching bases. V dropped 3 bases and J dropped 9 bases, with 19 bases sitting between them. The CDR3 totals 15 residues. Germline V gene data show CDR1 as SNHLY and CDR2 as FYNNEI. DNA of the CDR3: TGTGCCAGCAGTGAGGCGGCGGGAAGGGTGGAGACGCAGTATTTT. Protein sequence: CASSEAAGRVETQYF.

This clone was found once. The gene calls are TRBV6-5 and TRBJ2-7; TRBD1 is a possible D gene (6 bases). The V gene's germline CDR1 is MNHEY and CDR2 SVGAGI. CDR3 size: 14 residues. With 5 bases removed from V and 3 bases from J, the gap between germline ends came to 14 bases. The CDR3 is CASSAWGQDYEQYF. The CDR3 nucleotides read TGTGCCAGCAGTGCCTGGGGACAAGACTACGAGCAGTACTTC.

The chain's CDR3 is CASKLGSGDEQYF. The CDR3 region has the DNA TGTGCCAGCAAACTGGGGTCCGGGGACGAGCAGTACTTC. The J gene is TRBJ2-7, the V gene TRBV6-6, with TRBD2 as a possible D gene (5 bases). Trimming took 7 bases from V and 5 from J, leaving 15 bases between them. The CDR3 sequence is 13 residues long. Germline CDR1 is MNHNY and CDR2 is SVGAGI (reference sequence).

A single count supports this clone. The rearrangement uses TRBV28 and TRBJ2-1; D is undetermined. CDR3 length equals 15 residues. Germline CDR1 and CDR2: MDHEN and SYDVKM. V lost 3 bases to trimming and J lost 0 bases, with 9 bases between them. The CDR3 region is CASSFGHSSYNEQFF. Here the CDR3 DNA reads TGTGCCAGCAGTTTTGGCCACAGCTCCTACAATGAGCAGTTCTTC.

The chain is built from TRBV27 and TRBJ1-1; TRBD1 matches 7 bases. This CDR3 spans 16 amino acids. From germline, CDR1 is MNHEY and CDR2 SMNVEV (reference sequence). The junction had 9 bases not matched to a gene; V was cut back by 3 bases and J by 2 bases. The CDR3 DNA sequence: TGTGCCAGCAGTTTTGGTAGGGGGCTCGTCAACACTGAAGCTTTCTTT. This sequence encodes CASSFGRGLVNTEAFF.

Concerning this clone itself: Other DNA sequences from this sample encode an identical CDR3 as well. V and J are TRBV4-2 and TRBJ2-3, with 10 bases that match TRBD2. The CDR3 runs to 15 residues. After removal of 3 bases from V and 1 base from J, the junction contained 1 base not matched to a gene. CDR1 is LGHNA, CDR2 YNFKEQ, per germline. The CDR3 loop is CASSHTSGGTDTQYF. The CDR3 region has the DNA TGTGCCAGCAGCCATACTAGCGGGGGCACAGATACGCAGTATTTT.

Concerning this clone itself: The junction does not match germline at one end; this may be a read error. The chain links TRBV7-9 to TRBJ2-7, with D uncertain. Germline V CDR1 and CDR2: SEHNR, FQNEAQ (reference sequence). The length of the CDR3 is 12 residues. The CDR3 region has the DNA TGTTCCAGCAGCTTGGCTTTATGGGAGCAGTACTTC. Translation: CSSSLALWEQYF.

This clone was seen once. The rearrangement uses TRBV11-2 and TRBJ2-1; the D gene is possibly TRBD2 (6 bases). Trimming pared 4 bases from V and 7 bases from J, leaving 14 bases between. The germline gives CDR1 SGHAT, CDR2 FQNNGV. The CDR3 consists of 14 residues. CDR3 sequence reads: CASSSSGEWNEQFF. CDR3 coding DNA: TGTGCCAGCAGCTCGTCGGGGGAATGGAATGAGCAGTTCTTC.

The CDR3: CASSPSGTVRNQPQHF. As DNA, the CDR3 is TGTGCCAGCTCACCCTCCGGGACAGTCCGGAATCAGCCCCAGCATTTT. V and J are TRBV18 and TRBJ1-5, with 7 bases aligning to TRBD1. There are 16 residues in the CDR3. From germline, CDR1 is KGHSH and CDR2 LQKENI. J was trimmed by 4 bases and V by 3 bases; bases with no gene match: 9.

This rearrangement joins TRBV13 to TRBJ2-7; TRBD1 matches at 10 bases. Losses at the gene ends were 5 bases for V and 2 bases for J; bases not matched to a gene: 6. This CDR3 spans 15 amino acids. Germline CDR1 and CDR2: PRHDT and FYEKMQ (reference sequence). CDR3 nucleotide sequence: TGTGCCAGCAGCGAGGCCGGGACAGGGGCCTACGAGCAGTACTTC. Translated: CASSEAGTGAYEQYF.

CDR3 DNA sequence: TGTGCCAGTAGCCAACTCCCGGGAGGGACAGGGGCCTACGAGCAGTACTTC. It specifies CASSQLPGGTGAYEQYF. The chain is built from TRBV19 and TRBJ2-7; 10 nucleotides line up with TRBD1. This CDR3 spans 17 amino acids. CDR1 LNHDA and CDR2 SQIVND come from the germline V gene (reference sequence). The V segment lost 6 bases and the J segment 2 bases; nucleotides outside the gene matches: 13. Based on the CDR3 plus reference TRBV19 and TRBJ2-7, the full variable domain is DGGITQSPKYLFRKEGQNVTLSCEQNLNHDAMYWYRQDPGQGLRLIYYSQIVNDFQKGDIAEGYSVSREKKESFPLTVTSAQKNPTAFYLCASSQLPGGTGAYEQYFGPGTRLTVT.

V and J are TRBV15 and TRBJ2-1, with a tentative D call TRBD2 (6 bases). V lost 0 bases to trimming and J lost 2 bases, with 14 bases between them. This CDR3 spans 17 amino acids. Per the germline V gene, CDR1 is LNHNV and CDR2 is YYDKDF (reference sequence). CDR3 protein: CATSRDQLAVTYNEQFF. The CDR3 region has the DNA TGTGCCACCAGCAGAGATCAGTTAGCGGTAACCTACAATGAGCAGTTCTTC.

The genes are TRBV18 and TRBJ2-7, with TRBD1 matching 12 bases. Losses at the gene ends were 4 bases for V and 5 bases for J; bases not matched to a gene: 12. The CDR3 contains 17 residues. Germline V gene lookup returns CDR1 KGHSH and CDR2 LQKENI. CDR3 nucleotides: TGTGCCAGCTCACTCCTACCCCCGGGACAGGGGGCCCACGAGCAGTACTTC. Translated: CASSLLPPGQGAHEQYF.

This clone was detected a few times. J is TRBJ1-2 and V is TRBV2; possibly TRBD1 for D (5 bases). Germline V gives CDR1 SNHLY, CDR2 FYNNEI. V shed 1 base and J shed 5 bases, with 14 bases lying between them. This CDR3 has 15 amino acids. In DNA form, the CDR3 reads TGTGCCAGCAGTGAAGAACCGGGGGAATATTATGGCTACACCTTC. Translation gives CASSEEPGEYYGYTF. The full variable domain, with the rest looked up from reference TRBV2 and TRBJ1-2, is EPEVTQTPSHQVTQMGQEVILRCVPISNHLYFYWYRQILGQKVEFLVSFYNNEISEKSEIFDDQFSVERPDGSNFTLKIRSTKLEDSAMYFCASSEEPGEYYGYTFGSGTRLTVV.

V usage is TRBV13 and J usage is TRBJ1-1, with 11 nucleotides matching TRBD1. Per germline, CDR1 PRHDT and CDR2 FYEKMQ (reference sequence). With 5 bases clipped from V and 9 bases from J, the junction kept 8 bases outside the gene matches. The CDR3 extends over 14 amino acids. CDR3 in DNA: TGTGCCAGCAGCCCCCGGGACAGGGGGGGACAAGCTTTCTTT. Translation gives CASSPRDRGGQAFF.

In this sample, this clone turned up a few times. DNA of the CDR3: TGTGCCAGCAGCTCAGAAACGTGGGGCGTTGAGCAGTTCTTC. Translation: CASSSETWGVEQFF. The V gene is TRBV5-5, the J gene TRBJ2-1, with a tentative D call TRBD1 (5 bases). The CDR3 runs 14 residues. Trimming shortened V by 3 bases and J by 9 bases, and 16 bases separated the two germline ends. CDR1 is SGHKS, CDR2 YYEKEE, per germline (reference sequence). The full variable domain, its missing parts supplied by reference TRBV5-5 and TRBJ2-1, is DAGVTQSPTHLIKTRGQQVTLRCSPISGHKSVSWYQQVLGQGPQFIFQYYEKEERGRGNFPDRFSARQFPNYSSELNVNALLLGDSALYLCASSSETWGVEQFFGPGTRLTVL.

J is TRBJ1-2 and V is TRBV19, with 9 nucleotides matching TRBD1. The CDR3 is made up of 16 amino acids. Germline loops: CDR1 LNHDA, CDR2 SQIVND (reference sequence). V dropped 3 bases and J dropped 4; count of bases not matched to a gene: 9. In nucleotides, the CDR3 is TGTGCCAGTAGTATCAATCTCATGGACAGGGGCTATGGCTACACCTTC. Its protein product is CASSINLMDRGYGYTF.

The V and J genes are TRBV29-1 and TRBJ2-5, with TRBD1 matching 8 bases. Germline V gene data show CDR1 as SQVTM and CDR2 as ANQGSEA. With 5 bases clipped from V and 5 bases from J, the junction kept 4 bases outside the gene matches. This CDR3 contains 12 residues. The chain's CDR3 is CSVIRGLETQYF. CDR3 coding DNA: TGCAGCGTTATCAGGGGGCTTGAGACCCAGTACTTC.

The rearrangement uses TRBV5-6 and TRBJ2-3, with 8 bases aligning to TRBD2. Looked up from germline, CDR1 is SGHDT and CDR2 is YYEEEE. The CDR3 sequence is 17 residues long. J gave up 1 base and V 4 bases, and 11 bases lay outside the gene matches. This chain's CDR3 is CASSLNRGGFGTDTQYF. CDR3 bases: TGTGCCAGCAGCCTGAATCGGGGGGGCTTTGGCACAGATACGCAGTATTTT.

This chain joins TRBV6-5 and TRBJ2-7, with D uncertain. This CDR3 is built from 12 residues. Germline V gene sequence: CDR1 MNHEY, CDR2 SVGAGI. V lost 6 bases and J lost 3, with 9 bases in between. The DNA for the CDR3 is TGTGCCAGCAGGGAGTACTACTACGAGCAGTACTTC. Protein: CASREYYYEQYF.

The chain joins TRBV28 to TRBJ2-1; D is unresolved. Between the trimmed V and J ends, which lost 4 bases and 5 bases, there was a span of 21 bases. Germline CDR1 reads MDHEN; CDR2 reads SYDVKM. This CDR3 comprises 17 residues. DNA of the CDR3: TGTGCCAGCAGTTCACCCCTTGAGAGAACCGCCGACAATGAGCAGTTCTTC. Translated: CASSSPLERTADNEQFF.

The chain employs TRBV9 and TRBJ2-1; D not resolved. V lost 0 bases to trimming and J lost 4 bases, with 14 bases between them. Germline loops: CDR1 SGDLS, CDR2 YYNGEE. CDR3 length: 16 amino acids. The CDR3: CASSVAGQRGYNEQFF. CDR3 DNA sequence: TGTGCCAGCAGCGTAGCTGGCCAACGAGGTTACAATGAGCAGTTCTTC.

The DNA of the CDR3 is TGTGCCAGCAGCTCGAGAAGGGCGGGGGAGACCCAGTACTTC. Protein: CASSSRRAGETQYF. The chain links TRBV7-9 to TRBJ2-5; D may be TRBD2 (6 bases). Looked up from germline, CDR1 is SEHNR and CDR2 is FQNEAQ (reference sequence). The CDR3 contains 14 residues. The ends were cut back, 4 bases at V and 5 bases at J, with 14 bases in the middle.